This record looks at one TCR beta chain sequence and its context. Its antigen is still unknown. J was trimmed by 8 bases and V by 6 bases; bases with no gene match: 12. This CDR3 comprises 14 residues. Per germline, CDR1 KGHSY and CDR2 FQNENV. Generated by immunoSEQ multiplex PCR, the TCRdb table keeps only in-frame clones and is missing some. The table includes 13,000 or so clones, about 85% detected once. This record comes from a study of chemoradiotherapy in HPV16-positive cancers. Study background: Candidate HPV-specific T-cell clones and common TCR motifs came from functional assays in a couple of HPV16-positive patients.

Findings and caveats of the study: Only a couple of HPV16-positive patients supplied the functional HPV-specificity definition.

The source was blood, collected from a patient who underwent chemoradiotherapy. The chain couples TRBV16 to TRBJ1-2; 7 positions agree with TRBD1. This receptor was taken from a human donor with HPV-associated anogenital cancer. CDR3 sequence reads: CASSLQRGRKGYTF. The CDR3 region has the DNA TGTGCCAGCAGTCTGCAAAGGGGGCGCAAAGGCTACACCTTC.